This is a list of T cell receptor beta chains from one sample in a study of blood T cell repertoires in COVID-19. Profiled with immunoSEQ multiplex PCR; TCRdb holds only in-frame clones, not every one. The sample includes around 220,000 clones, about 90% of them seen just once. Sequencing was done on a sample of PBMCs or T cells enriched from blood (not recorded which). All receptors come from a young woman with acute COVID-19. Both conserved end residues are part of each CDR3. The D gene is left open where the match is weak. Size tells how often a clone was seen (once, few, many) or the class of an expanded clone, and some rows leave it out.

clone_size j_call v_call d_call cdr3_aa cdr3_nt
- TRBJ1-2 TRBV28 - CASSVQLQGRYGYTF TGTGCCAGCAGTGTGCAATTACAGGGAAGATATGGCTACACCTTC
- TRBJ2-7 TRBV7-8 - CASSLAEGLGEQYF TGTGCCAGCAGCTTAGCTGAGGGTCTCGGCGAGCAGTACTTC
once TRBJ2-7 TRBV15 TRBD2 CATSREGTSWGEQYF TGTGCCACCAGCAGGGAAGGGACTAGCTGGGGCGAGCAGTACTTC
- TRBJ2-1 TRBV3-1/TRBV3-2 TRBD2 CASSQGELAGAGEQFF TGTGCCAGCAGCCAAGGGGAACTAGCGGGGGCGGGTGAGCAGTTCTTC
- TRBJ1-2 TRBV19 TRBD1 CASSATGDAPNYGYTF TGTGCCAGTAGTGCCACAGGGGATGCCCCTAACTATGGCTACACCTTC
- TRBJ1-5 TRBV5-8 - CASSLGGASNQPQHF TGTGCCAGCAGCTTGGGTGGGGCGAGCAATCAGCCCCAGCATTTT
- TRBJ2-7 TRBV6-5 - CASSRESSYEQYF TGTGCCAGCAGTAGGGAGTCCTCCTACGAGCAGTACTTC
- TRBJ2-7 TRBV2 TRBD1 CASSEGTGALYEQYF TGTGCCAGCAGTGAAGGGACAGGGGCGCTTTACGAGCAGTACTTC
- TRBJ2-1 TRBV4-2 TRBD2 CASSQESSGYNEQFF TGTGCCAGCAGCCAAGAGTCTAGCGGTTACAATGAGCAGTTCTTC
once TRBJ1-1 TRBV3-1/TRBV3-2 - CASSQRGGTEAFF TGTGCCAGCAGCCAGCGGGGGGGCACTGAAGCTTTCTTT
- TRBJ1-5 TRBV27 - CASSLSRAGDSNQPQHF TGTGCCAGCAGTTTATCGCGGGCAGGGGATAGCAATCAGCCCCAGCATTTT
- TRBJ2-7 TRBV7-3 TRBD2 CASRKGQREVSYEQYF TGTGCCAGCAGGAAGGGGCAGCGGGAGGTCTCCTACGAGCAGTACTTC
few TRBJ2-3 TRBV2 - CASSEAGVVNTDTQYF TGTGCCAGCAGTGAAGCGGGAGTTGTAAACACAGATACGCAGTATTTT
- TRBJ2-2 TRBV2 TRBD1 CASSAGGTGELFF TGTGCCAGCAGTGCAGGGGGCACCGGGGAGCTGTTTTTT
- TRBJ2-5 TRBV2 - CASSDRETQYF TGTGCCAGCAGTGACAGAGAGACCCAGTACTTC
- TRBJ2-3 TRBV25-1 TRBD2 CASSERLAGGTDTQYF TGTGCCAGCAGTGAGAGGCTAGCGGGAGGGACAGATACGCAGTATTTT
once TRBJ1-6 TRBV28 - CASSLPQGSAPLHF TGTGCCAGCAGTTTGCCACAGGGATCGGCGCCCCTCCACTTT
- TRBJ1-4 TRBV7-9 TRBD1 CASSPDRATEEKLFF TGTGCCAGCAGCCCAGACAGGGCCACCGAAGAAAAACTGTTTTTT
- TRBJ1-5 TRBV28 - CASSFMGPYSNQPQHF TGTGCCAGCAGTTTTATGGGCCCATATAGCAATCAGCCCCAGCATTTT
few TRBJ2-1 TRBV29-1 TRBD1 CSVDVQGANEQFF TGCAGCGTTGACGTCCAGGGGGCGAATGAGCAGTTCTTC
once TRBJ1-1 TRBV28 TRBD1 CASSSVQGGWTEAFF TGTGCCAGCAGCTCCGTACAGGGGGGGTGGACTGAAGCTTTCTTT
- TRBJ2-3 TRBV9 - CASSVAPQLAPDTQYF TGTGCCAGCAGCGTAGCACCCCAGCTAGCGCCGGATACGCAGTATTTT
- TRBJ1-5 TRBV18 TRBD1 CASSGTGYSNQPQHF TGTGCCAGCTCAGGGACAGGTTATAGCAATCAGCCCCAGCATTTT
- TRBJ1-5 TRBV7-3 - CASSLTQGSQPQHF TGTGCCAGCAGCTTAACTCAGGGAAGTCAGCCCCAGCATTTT
- TRBJ2-5 TRBV19 - CASNSPREEETQYF TGTGCCAGTAATTCTCCCAGGGAGGAAGAGACCCAGTACTTC
- TRBJ1-4 TRBV18 - CASSSTRGSANEKLFF TGTGCCAGCTCATCCACACGGGGTTCGGCTAATGAAAAACTGTTTTTT
- TRBJ2-6 TRBV28 TRBD1 CASSSTGGTRTGDVLTF TGTGCCAGCAGCTCGACAGGGGGCACTCGGACGGGCGACGTCCTGACTTTC
- TRBJ2-3 TRBV27 - CASSLLQGASTDTQYF TGTGCCAGCAGTTTATTGCAGGGCGCTAGCACAGATACGCAGTATTTT